A selection of T cell receptor beta chains follows, all from one sample in a study of cytomegalovirus exposure and HLA in healthy donors. Sequencing was performed with immunoSEQ multiplex PCR; in TCRdb, only in-frame clones are kept and a portion is missing. The table shows some 70,000 clones, with 70% to 80% occurring only once. Sequencing was done on a sample of PBMCs. The receptor set was obtained from a man in his late teens or twenties in good health and CMV-seronegative. Each CDR3 is given with its conserved first and last residue. A D gene is named only where the DNA matches it firmly. Clone sizes are given selectively: once, few, many, or a class where the clone is expanded.

v_call	cdr3_length	clone_size	d_call	j_call	cdr3_aa	cdr3_nt
TRBV7-3	13	NA	NA	TRBJ2-3	CASSLTTTDTQYF	TGTGCCAGCAGCCTTACTACCACAGATACGCAGTATTTT
TRBV7-6	13	NA	NA	TRBJ1-1	CASSRGQATEAFF	TGTGCCAGCAGCCGCGGGCAGGCAACTGAAGCTTTCTTT
TRBV28	14	NA	NA	TRBJ1-6	CASPSAGFGSPLHF	TGTGCCAGCCCGTCAGCAGGGTTCGGTTCACCCCTCCACTTT
TRBV13	18	NA	TRBD2	TRBJ2-3	CASSLLGTSGGSTDTQYF	TGTGCCAGCAGCTTATTGGGGACTAGCGGGGGGTCTACAGATACGCAGTATTTT
TRBV19	14	NA	TRBD1	TRBJ1-1	CASSRQGRGTEAFF	TGTGCCAGTAGTAGACAGGGAAGGGGCACTGAAGCTTTCTTT
TRBV15	16	NA	NA	TRBJ1-1	CTTSPYGGVLETEAFF	TGTACCACCAGCCCGTACGGCGGGGTACTTGAGACTGAAGCTTTCTTT
TRBV5-3	15	NA	NA	TRBJ1-6	CARSLARQNNSPLHF	TGTGCCAGAAGCTTGGCCAGACAGAACAATTCACCCCTCCACTTT
TRBV19	14	once	NA	TRBJ2-5	CASSGQGMVETQYF	TGTGCCAGTAGTGGTCAGGGGATGGTTGAGACCCAGTACTTC
TRBV5-1	16	NA	NA	TRBJ2-7	CASSLGGGRVVHEQYF	TGCGCCAGCAGCTTGGGCGGGGGCAGGGTCGTACACGAGCAGTACTTC
TRBV30	17	few	TRBD2	TRBJ2-1	CAWREISGDLSYNEQFF	TGTGCCTGGAGGGAGATTAGCGGGGACCTCTCCTACAATGAGCAGTTCTTC
TRBV5-1	16	NA	TRBD2	TRBJ2-3	CASSFASGGAVDTQYF	TGCGCCAGCAGCTTTGCTAGCGGGGGGGCGGTAGATACGCAGTATTTT
TRBV10-3	12	few	NA	TRBJ2-7	CANARDNYEQYF	TGTGCCAACGCCAGGGACAACTACGAGCAGTACTTC
TRBV30	14	NA	TRBD2	TRBJ2-3	CAWGSGTSIDTQYF	TGTGCCTGGGGGTCGGGGACTAGCATAGATACGCAGTATTTT
TRBV7-6	14	NA	NA	TRBJ1-5	CASSLDSYNQPQHF	TGTGCCAGCAGCTTAGACAGTTACAATCAGCCCCAGCATTTT
TRBV5-1	15	NA	NA	TRBJ2-1	CASSLVGAAYNEQFF	TGCGCCAGCAGCTTGGTAGGGGCGGCCTACAATGAGCAGTTCTTC
TRBV6-4	15	once	NA	TRBJ2-2	CASSDSGANTGELFF	TGTGCCAGCAGTGACTCAGGGGCGAACACCGGGGAGCTGTTTTTT
TRBV11-2	18	NA	NA	TRBJ2-7	CASSLVTPGLGVEYEQYF	TGTGCCAGCAGCTTAGTTACGCCAGGGCTCGGTGTAGAGTACGAGCAGTACTTC
TRBV27	16	NA	NA	TRBJ2-7	CASSFRGLIKSNEQYF	TGTGCCAGCAGTTTCCGGGGATTGATAAAGAGTAACGAGCAGTACTTC
TRBV27	14	NA	NA	TRBJ1-1	CASSRQTMNTEAFF	TGTGCCAGCAGTAGACAGACCATGAACACTGAAGCTTTCTTT
TRBV7-9	15	NA	NA	TRBJ2-3	CASSLTVPSTDTQYF	TGTGCCAGCAGCTTGACAGTCCCTAGCACAGATACGCAGTATTTT
TRBV7-9	14	NA	NA	TRBJ1-1	CASSERRSGTEAFF	TGTGCCAGCAGCGAGAGAAGGTCAGGCACTGAAGCTTTCTTT
TRBV5-1	15	NA	TRBD1	TRBJ2-7	CASSSSGTGSYEQYF	TGCGCCAGCAGCAGTTCCGGGACAGGCTCCTACGAGCAGTACTTC
TRBV9	14	NA	NA	TRBJ1-4	CASSVAIQNEKLFF	TGTGCCAGCAGCGTAGCGATACAGAATGAAAAACTGTTTTTT
TRBV15	18	NA	NA	TRBJ2-7	CATSRESGTGYSIYEQYF	TGTGCCACCAGCAGAGAGAGCGGAACAGGGTATTCAATCTACGAGCAGTACTTC
TRBV18	18	NA	TRBD1	TRBJ1-2	CASSPPLGQGATDYGYTF	TGTGCCAGCTCACCCCCCTTGGGACAGGGCGCTACCGACTATGGCTACACCTTC
TRBV19	16	NA	TRBD1	TRBJ2-2	CASSTKTGGRTGELFF	TGTGCCAGTAGTACCAAGACAGGGGGCCGCACCGGGGAGCTGTTTTTT
TRBV5-6	14	NA	TRBD1	TRBJ1-2	CASSRRDRVYGYTF	TGTGCCAGCAGCCGCCGGGACAGGGTCTATGGCTACACCTTC
TRBV5-1	14	NA	NA	TRBJ2-2	CASSPGLATGELFF	TGCGCCAGCAGCCCAGGACTGGCAACCGGGGAGCTGTTTTTT
TRBV25-1	17	NA	TRBD1	TRBJ1-6	CASSESRGTGGNSPLHF	TGTGCCAGCAGTGAGTCCCGAGGGACAGGGGGGAATTCACCCCTCCACTTT
TRBV18	15	NA	TRBD1	TRBJ1-1	CASSQDRGLGTEAFF	TGTGCCAGCTCACAAGACAGGGGGTTGGGCACTGAAGCTTTCTTT
TRBV5-6	17	few	TRBD2	TRBJ2-2	CASSLALAGMNTGELFF	TGTGCCAGCAGCTTGGCACTAGCGGGGATGAACACCGGGGAGCTGTTTTTT
TRBV11-3	14	NA	NA	TRBJ1-2	CASSFERSNYGYTF	TGTGCCAGCAGCTTCGAGAGGAGCAACTATGGCTACACCTTC
TRBV2	14	few	TRBD1	TRBJ1-1	CASKLTGANTEAFF	TGTGCCAGCAAACTGACAGGGGCGAACACTGAAGCTTTCTTT
TRBV7-2	15	NA	TRBD2	TRBJ2-4	CASSFGGVDKNIQYF	TGTGCCAGCAGCTTTGGGGGGGTCGACAAAAACATTCAGTACTTC
TRBV19	14	NA	NA	TRBJ2-4	CASSMTVAKNIQYF	TGTGCCAGTAGTATGACAGTAGCCAAAAACATTCAGTACTTC
TRBV6-1	14	NA	NA	TRBJ1-2	CASSETAGLVGYTF	TGTGCCAGCAGTGAAACCGCAGGGCTCGTGGGCTACACCTTC
TRBV9	15	NA	NA	TRBJ1-1	CASSRRSEGNTEAFF	TGTGCCAGCAGCCGGAGGTCGGAGGGGAACACTGAAGCTTTCTTT
TRBV6-1	14	few	TRBD1	TRBJ1-5	CASSLQGEHQPQHF	TGTGCCAGCAGTTTACAGGGGGAGCATCAGCCCCAGCATTTT
TRBV7-9	14	few	TRBD1	TRBJ1-1	CASGRDSLNTEAFF	TGTGCCAGCGGCAGGGACAGTCTGAACACTGAAGCTTTCTTT